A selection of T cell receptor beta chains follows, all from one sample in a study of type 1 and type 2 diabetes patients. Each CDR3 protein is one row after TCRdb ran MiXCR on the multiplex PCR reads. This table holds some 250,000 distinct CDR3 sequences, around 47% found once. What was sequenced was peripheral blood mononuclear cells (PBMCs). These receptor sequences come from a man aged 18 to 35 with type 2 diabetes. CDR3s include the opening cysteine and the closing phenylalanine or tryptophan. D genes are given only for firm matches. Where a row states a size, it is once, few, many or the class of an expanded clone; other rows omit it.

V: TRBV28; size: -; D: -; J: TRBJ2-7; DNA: TGTGCCAGCAGTTTTAGGGCCGAGCAGTACTTC; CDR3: CASSFRAEQYF
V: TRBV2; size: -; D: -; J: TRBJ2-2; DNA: TGTGCCAGCAGTGATGTCCCCAACTCCGCCACCGGGGAGCTGTTTTTT; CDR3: CASSDVPNSATGELFF
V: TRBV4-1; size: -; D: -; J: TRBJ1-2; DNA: TGCGCCAGCAGCCAAGACCCAAGCACGGCCTATGGCTACACCTTC; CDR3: CASSQDPSTAYGYTF
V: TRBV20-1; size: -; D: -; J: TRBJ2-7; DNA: TGCAGTGCCCCGAGAGGTGGCGAGCAGTACTTC; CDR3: CSAPRGGEQYF
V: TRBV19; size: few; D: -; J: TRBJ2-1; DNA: TGTGCCAGTAGCAATTTGGGCAATGAGCAGTTCTTC; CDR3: CASSNLGNEQFF
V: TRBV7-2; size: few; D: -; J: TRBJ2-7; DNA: TGTGCCAGCAGCTTATTTGGGCAGACCTACGAGCAGTACTTC; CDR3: CASSLFGQTYEQYF
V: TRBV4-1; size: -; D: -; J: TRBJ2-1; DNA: TGCGCCAGCAGCCAAGATGCTAGATGCAATGAGCAGTTCTTC; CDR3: CASSQDARCNEQFF
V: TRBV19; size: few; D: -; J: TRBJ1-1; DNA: TGTGCCAGTAGTATCGGGGGCTCTGAAGCTTTCTTT; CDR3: CASSIGGSEAFF
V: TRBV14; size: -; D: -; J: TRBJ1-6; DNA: TGTGCCAGCAGCCACTCCACCCAGGGTAATTCACCCCTCCACTTT; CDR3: CASSHSTQGNSPLHF
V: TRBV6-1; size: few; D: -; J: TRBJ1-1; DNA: TGTGCACACAGCATAGGAAGGAACACTGAAGCTTTCTTT; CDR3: CAHSIGRNTEAFF
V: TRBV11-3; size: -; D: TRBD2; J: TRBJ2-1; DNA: TGTGCCAGCAGCTTAGGCGGGAGCCCCAATGAGCAGTTCTTC; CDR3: CASSLGGSPNEQFF
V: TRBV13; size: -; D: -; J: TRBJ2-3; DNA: TGTGCCAGCAGCTTAGGGCGGGACACAGATACGCAGTATTTT; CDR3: CASSLGRDTDTQYF
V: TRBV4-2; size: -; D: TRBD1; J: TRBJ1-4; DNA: TGTGCCAGCAGCCAAGATCCGGGACAGGGGACCGAGAAACTGTTTTTT; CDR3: CASSQDPGQGTEKLFF
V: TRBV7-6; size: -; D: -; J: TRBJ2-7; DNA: TGTGCCAGCAGCGCTTTCGACGAAACCAACGAGCAGTACTTC; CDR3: CASSAFDETNEQYF
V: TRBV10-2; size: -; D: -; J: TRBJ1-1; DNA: TGCGCCAGCAGTGGGGTAACCGTTGACACTGAAGCTTTCTTT; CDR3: CASSGVTVDTEAFF
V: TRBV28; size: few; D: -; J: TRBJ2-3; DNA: TGTGCCAGCAGTTTGGGGTTGGGTGATACGCAGTATTTT; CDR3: CASSLGLGDTQYF
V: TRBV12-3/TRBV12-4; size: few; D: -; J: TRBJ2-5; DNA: TGTGCCAGCAGTTTTACAGGGACAGAGACCCAGTACTTC; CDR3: CASSFTGTETQYF
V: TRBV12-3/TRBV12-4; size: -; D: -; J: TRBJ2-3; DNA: TGTGCCAGCAGTTTAGTAGGTGAGGGGGGTAGCACAGATACGCAGTATTTT; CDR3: CASSLVGEGGSTDTQYF
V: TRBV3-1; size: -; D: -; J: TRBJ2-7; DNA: TGTGCCAGCAGCCAAGAGGCAGCGAATTACGAGCAGTACTTC; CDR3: CASSQEAANYEQYF
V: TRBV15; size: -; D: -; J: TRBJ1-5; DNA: TGTGCCACCAGTGAGACACAGGGCCAGCCCCAGCATTTT; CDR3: CATSETQGQPQHF
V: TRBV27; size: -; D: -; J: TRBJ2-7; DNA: TGTGCCAGCAGTTTAAAACCCATCGACTCCTACGAGCAGTACTTC; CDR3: CASSLKPIDSYEQYF
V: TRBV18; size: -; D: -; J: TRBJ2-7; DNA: TGTGCCAGCTCACCGAACGAACTCGGGCAGTACTTC; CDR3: CASSPNELGQYF
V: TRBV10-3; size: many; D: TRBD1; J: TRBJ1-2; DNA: TGTGCCATCAGTGCCGGGACAGTCGCTGGCTACACCTTC; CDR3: CAISAGTVAGYTF
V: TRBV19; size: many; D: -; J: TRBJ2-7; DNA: TGTGCCAGTAGTAAGCAGTCAAGCTCCTACGAGCAGTACTTC; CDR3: CASSKQSSSYEQYF
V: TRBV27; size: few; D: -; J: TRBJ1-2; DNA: TGTGCCAGCAGTTTATCCACAGGCACGGGGTTACAGCACTACACCTTC; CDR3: CASSLSTGTGLQHYTF
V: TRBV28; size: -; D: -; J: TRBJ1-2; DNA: TGTGCCAGCAGTTTAGGTCCCGGGACAACGAACTATGGCTACACCTTC; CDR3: CASSLGPGTTNYGYTF
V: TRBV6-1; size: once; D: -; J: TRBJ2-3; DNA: TGTGCCAGCAGCGCCTACTTAGATACGCAGTATTTT; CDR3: CASSAYLDTQYF
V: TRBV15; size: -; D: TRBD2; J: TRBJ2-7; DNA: TGTGCCACCAGCAGAGGACTGCGGGGGGAGAGTAGCAAGCAGTACTTC; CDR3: CATSRGLRGESSKQYF
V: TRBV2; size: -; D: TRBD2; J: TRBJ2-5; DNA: TGTGCCAGCAGGGGGACTAGCGGCCAAGAGACCCAGTACTTC; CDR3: CASRGTSGQETQYF
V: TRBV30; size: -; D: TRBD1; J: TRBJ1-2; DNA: TGTGCCTGGAGTAATACAGGGGGGAATGGCTACACCTTC; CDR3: CAWSNTGGNGYTF
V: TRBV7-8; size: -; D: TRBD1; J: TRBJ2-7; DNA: TGTGCCAGCAGCTTAGGGTGGGGACAGGGGGCGTGGGAGCAGTACTTC; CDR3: CASSLGWGQGAWEQYF
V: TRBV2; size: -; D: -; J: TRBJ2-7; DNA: TGTGCCAGTTGTCTCGACAAATCCTACGAGCAGTACTTC; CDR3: CASCLDKSYEQYF
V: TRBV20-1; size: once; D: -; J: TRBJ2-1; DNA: TGCAGTGCTAGACAAATACGAACTAGGAACGAGCAGTTCTTC; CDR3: CSARQIRTRNEQFF
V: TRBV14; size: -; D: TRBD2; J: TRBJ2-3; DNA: TGTGCCAGCAGGCCTCTAGCGGGGACGATCACAGATACGCAGTATTTT; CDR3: CASRPLAGTITDTQYF
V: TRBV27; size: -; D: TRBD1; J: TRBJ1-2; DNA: TGTGCCATCAGTGAGGGACAGGGTTTGGGCTATGGCTACACCTTC; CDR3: CAISEGQGLGYGYTF
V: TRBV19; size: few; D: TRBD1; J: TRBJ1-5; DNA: TGTGCCAGTAGTGACAGGGTACTACCCGATCAGCCCCAGCATTTT; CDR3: CASSDRVLPDQPQHF
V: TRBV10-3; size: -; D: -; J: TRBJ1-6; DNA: TGTGCCATCAGTTCAGACTCCGGCAATTCACCCCTCCACTTT; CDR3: CAISSDSGNSPLHF
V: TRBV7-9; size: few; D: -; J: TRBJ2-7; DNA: TGTGCCAGCAGCTTAGTCGGGGGCAGCGTTATAGACGAGCAGTACTTC; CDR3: CASSLVGGSVIDEQYF
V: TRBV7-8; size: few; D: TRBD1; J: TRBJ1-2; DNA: TGTGCCAGCAGCCCGACAGGGAACCATGGCTACACCTTC; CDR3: CASSPTGNHGYTF
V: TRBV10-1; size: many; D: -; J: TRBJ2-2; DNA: TGCGCCAGCAGTGCCACGAGGGCCGGGGAGCTGTTTTTT; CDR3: CASSATRAGELFF
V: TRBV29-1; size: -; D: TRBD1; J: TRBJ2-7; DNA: TGCAGCGTCAGGACAGGGGCGTCCTACGAGCAGTACTTC; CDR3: CSVRTGASYEQYF